This T cell receptor (beta chain) was sequenced for a study of vaccination and CD4 T cells after COVID-19 (dated by TCRdb to between 2020 and 2023). Regarding the research as a whole: The convalescent cohort comprised six males and four females, including two Hispanic individuals, seven Caucasians, two Asians and one multiracial person. Each participant got two doses of either the Pfizer-BioNTech BNT162b2 vaccine (n=8) or the Moderna mRNA-1273 vaccine (n=2). Post-COVID blood samples were collected from convalescent patients a median of roughly 100 days after diagnosis, with a range of roughly 30 to 161 days. Post-vaccine blood samples were collected a median of 72 days after the second vaccine dose, ranging from about 13 to 241 days. In some eleven COVID-19 convalescent patients and a few infection-naive healthy vaccine recipients, researchers compared the spike-specific CD4+ TCR repertoire from before mRNA vaccination with the repertoire from after. Control cultures used a CEFX viral epitope pool as positive control, an HIV-1 Nef peptide pool as negative control, or no peptide. Overlapping spike peptide pools from SARS-CoV-2 and from the common cold coronaviruses HCoV-NL63, HCoV-OC43 and HCoV-229E were used as culture stimuli. Overall study results and their limits: Among the post-vaccine SARS-CoV-2-reactive clones in convalescent patients, a median approximately 86% showed up only after vaccination, which suggests vaccine-specific priming. Of the vaccine-specific clones in convalescent patients, 304 of 307, or nearly all, reacted only to SARS-CoV-2 spike and did not cross-react with common cold coronaviruses. An increase in the median number of SARS-CoV-2-reactive clonotypes from 20 to 25 after infection to approximately 41 after vaccination was observed, but the change was not found to be significant. Relatively few convalescent patients were included in the study, and early timepoints after natural infection were not analyzed.

Library prep was done by PCR. DNA from cultured CD4+ T cells underwent TCR sequencing with the Oncomine TCR Beta short-read assay at the Johns Hopkins FTIC core. Genomic DNA was extracted from the cultured CD4+ T cells with the QIAamp micro DNA kit. Oncomine TCR Beta libraries made from cultured CD4+ T cells were pooled using unique dual indexes and sequenced on an Illumina iSeq 100. As for the original processing: Non-productive sequences were filtered out, and CDR3s that did not start with C, did not end with F or W, or were shorter than 7 amino acids were discarded. The MANAFEST web application was used to identify antigen-specific clonotypes by comparing peptide-stimulated wells against reference wells and other culture wells. To be called positive, a clone needed an FDR below 0.05, an odds ratio above 5, and a productive frequency above 0.1% in at least two of three replicate wells. A clonotype was classed as cross-reactive if the clonotype showed significant expansion both in SARS-CoV-2 spike wells and in at least one common cold coronavirus spike condition. CDR3 homology was assessed with Levenshtein distances (stringdist) and unrooted phylogenetic trees (ape) in R version 3.6.1. TCRdb passed the public sequencing reads through fastp at Q25 and MiXCR, retaining productive beta sequences. Identical CDR3 protein sequences are pooled into one entry, listed with their most common genes and DNA. TCRdb's processing, not the authors' own work, is the source of the V and J calls. Here the sample has about 21,000 distinct CDR3 sequences; approximately 44% occur a single time. The ten most abundant clones make up 19% of the sample.

Per the germline V gene, MDHEN is the CDR1 and SYDVKM is the CDR2. The germline V end is reduced by 5 bases and the J end by 1 base; junction bases left unmatched: 5. Counted from cysteine to phenylalanine, this CDR3 has 15 amino acids. Kept here is only the CDR3 DNA, which spans 45 bases and is read in frame from base 1. This clonotype was detected only a few times. The target of this receptor is not known. No per-base quality is available; no much larger clone lies one base away. The intended sense of this specimen's treatment or condition label: roughly 10-day PBMC culture with coronavirus spike peptide pools or control peptides (ViraFEST assay). The study used the ViraFEST assay, which expanded antigen-specific T cells with peptide pools and then identified expanded clonotypes by TCR sequencing. Negative nucleocapsid antibody tests before and after vaccination confirmed that the healthy vaccine recipients had no prior SARS-CoV-2 infection. PBMCs were cultured at fewer than 2.5 million per well in IMDM supplemented with around 5.5% human AB serum and roughly 10 IU/ml IL-2, with approximately 11 ug/ml peptide pools added. On days 3 and 7, half of the culture medium was replaced with fresh IL-2-containing medium. After approximately 10 days of culture, CD4+ T cells were isolated by negative selection using the EasySep CD4+ T cell isolation kit. Ficoll-Paque Plus gradient centrifugation was used to isolate PBMCs from whole blood, and the isolated PBMCs were then either used fresh or cryopreserved at -140C. In general, triplicate wells were set up for every culture condition.

Sequencing used CD4+ T cells from blood, cultured in vitro, obtained before SARS-CoV-2 vaccination. The V and J segments used are TRBV28 and TRBJ2-7; TRBD1 fits 10 bases in the junction. The clonotype originates from a human donor who received a COVID-19 vaccine. The CDR3 region has the sequence CASSPWDRGSYEQYF. The sequenced DNA is TGTGCCAGCAGTCCCTGGGACAGGGGTTCCTACGAGCAGTACTTC.